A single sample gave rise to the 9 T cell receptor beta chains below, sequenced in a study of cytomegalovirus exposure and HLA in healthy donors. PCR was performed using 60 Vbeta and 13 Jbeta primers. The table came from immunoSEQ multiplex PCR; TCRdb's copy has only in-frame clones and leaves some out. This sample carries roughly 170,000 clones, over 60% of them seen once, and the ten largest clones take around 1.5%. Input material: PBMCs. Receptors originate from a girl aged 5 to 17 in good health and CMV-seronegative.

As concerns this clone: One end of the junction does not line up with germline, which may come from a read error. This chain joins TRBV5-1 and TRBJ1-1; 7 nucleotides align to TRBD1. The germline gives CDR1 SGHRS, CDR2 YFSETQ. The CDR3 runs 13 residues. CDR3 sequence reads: CASTLTGTTEAFF. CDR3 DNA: TGCGCCAGCACCTTGACAGGGACCACTGAAGCTTTCTTT.

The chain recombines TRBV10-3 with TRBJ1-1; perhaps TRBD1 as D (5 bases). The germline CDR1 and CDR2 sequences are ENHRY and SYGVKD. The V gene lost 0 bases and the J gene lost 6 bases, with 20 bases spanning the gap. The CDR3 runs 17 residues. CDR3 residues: CAISESVGWGGRPEAFF. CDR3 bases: TGTGCCATCAGTGAGTCAGTAGGGTGGGGGGGTCGCCCTGAAGCTTTCTTT.

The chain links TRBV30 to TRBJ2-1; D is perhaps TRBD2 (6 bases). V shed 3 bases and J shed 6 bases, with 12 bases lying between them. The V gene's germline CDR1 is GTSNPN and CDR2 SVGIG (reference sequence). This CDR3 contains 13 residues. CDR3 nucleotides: TGTGCCTGGAGCTGGGGGGACTTCAATGAGCAGTTCTTC. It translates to CAWSWGDFNEQFF.

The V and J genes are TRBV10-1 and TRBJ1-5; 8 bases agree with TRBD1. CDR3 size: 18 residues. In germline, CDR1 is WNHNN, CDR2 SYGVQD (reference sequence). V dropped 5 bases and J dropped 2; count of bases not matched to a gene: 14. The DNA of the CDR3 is TGCGCCAGCAGTTGGACAGGGAAAGAGGGGTTTGGCAATCAGCCCCAGCATTTT. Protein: CASSWTGKEGFGNQPQHF.

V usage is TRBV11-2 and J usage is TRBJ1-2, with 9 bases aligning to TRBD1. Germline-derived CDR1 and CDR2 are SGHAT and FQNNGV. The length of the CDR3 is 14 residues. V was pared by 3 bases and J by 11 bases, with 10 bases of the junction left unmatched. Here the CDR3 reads CASSFRTGEGPYTF. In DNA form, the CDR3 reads TGTGCCAGCAGCTTCCGGACAGGGGAAGGCCCTTACACCTTC.

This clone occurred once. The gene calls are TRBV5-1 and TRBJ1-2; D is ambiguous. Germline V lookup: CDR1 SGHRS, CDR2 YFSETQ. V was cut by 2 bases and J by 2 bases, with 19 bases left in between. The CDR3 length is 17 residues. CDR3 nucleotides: TGCGCCAGCAGCTTAATGAGGACTTCCGACCGGAACTATGGCTACACCTTC. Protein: CASSLMRTSDRNYGYTF.

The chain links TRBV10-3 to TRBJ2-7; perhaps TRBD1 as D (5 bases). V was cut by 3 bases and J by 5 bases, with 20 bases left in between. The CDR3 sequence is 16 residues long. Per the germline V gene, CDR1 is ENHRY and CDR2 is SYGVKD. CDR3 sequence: CAISEASDIPWDEQYF. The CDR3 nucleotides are TGTGCCATCAGTGAAGCTTCGGACATCCCCTGGGACGAGCAGTACTTC.

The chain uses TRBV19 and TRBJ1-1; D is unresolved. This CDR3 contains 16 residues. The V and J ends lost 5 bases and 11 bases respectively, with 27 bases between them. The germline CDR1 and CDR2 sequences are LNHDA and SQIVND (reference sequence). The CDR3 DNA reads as TGTGCCAGTAGTCCCGGCAGCATTCTCGGCTCTAGGGAGGCTTTCTTT. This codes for CASSPGSILGSREAFF.

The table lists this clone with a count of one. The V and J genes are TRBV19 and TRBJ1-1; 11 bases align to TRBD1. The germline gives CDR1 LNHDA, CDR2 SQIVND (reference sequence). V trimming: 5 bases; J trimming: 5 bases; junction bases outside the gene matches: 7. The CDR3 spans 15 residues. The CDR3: CASSSPGTGGTEAFF. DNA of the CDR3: TGTGCCAGTAGTTCCCCCGGGACAGGGGGAACTGAAGCTTTCTTT.